The 25 T cell receptor beta chains reported below all come from one sample, sequenced in a study of neurological immune-mediated disorders. Each CDR3 protein gets one entry after TCRdb re-called the 5' RACE reads with MiXCR. The sample carries tens of thousands of distinct CDR3 sequences, over 9.5% recorded once. Sequencing was performed on PBMCs. These receptors all come from an older woman with HTLV-1-associated myelopathy (HAM/TSP).

This clonotype came up many times. One junction end disagrees with the germline gene, perhaps due to a read error. The chain joins TRBV3-1 to TRBJ2-1; 9 nucleotides agree with TRBD2. The germline V gene has CDR1 LGHDT and CDR2 YNNKEL (reference sequence). The CDR3 consists of 13 residues. CDR3 coding DNA: TGTGCCAGCAGCCAAAGCGGAGCGGGGGGAATCTTTTTC. Its protein is CASSQSGAGGIFF.

This clonotype appeared many times. The chain couples TRBV10-3 to TRBJ1-2, with 10 bases matching TRBD1. The CDR3 consists of 15 residues. Germline V gene data show CDR1 as ENHRY and CDR2 as SYGVKD. The V and J ends lost 6 bases and 0 bases, in that order; junction bases with no gene match: 4. The CDR3 DNA follows: TGTGCCATCAGGGACAGGGGGTTAGCTAACTATGGCTACACCTTC. The encoded protein is CAIRDRGLANYGYTF.

By share of the sample, this clonotype is medium-sized. The chain combines TRBV6-6 with TRBJ2-5, with D tentatively TRBD2 (6 bases). The CDR3 is made up of 14 amino acids. Germline V lookup: CDR1 MNHNY, CDR2 SVGAGI (reference sequence). V was clipped by 5 bases and J by 5 bases, with 15 bases between them. The CDR3: CASSNILSGETQYF. CDR3 sequence (DNA): TGTGCCAGCAGTAACATTTTGAGCGGGGAGACCCAGTACTTC.

V is TRBV20-1 and J is TRBJ2-7; no reliable D call. The V and J ends lost 4 bases and 12 bases respectively, with 19 bases between them. Germline V gene data show CDR1 as DFQATT and CDR2 as SNEGSKA (reference sequence). This CDR3 has 12 residues. The CDR3 loop is CSAKWLNTGVYF. The CDR3 nucleotides are TGCAGTGCTAAGTGGTTAAATACCGGAGTGTACTTC.

This clonotype is judged medium-sized. V is TRBV20-1 and J is TRBJ2-1; 7 positions match TRBD2. The CDR3 is 14 residues long. The germline gives CDR1 DFQATT, CDR2 SNEGSKA (reference sequence). The junction had 10 bases not matched to a gene; V was cut back by 4 bases and J by 7 bases. This CDR3 reads CSANGGNLGNEQFF. The CDR3 region has the DNA TGCAGTGCTAACGGGGGGAATTTGGGAAATGAGCAGTTCTTC.

This clonotype was seen at least ten times. The chain employs TRBV7-9 and TRBJ1-2, with a weak D call TRBD1 (6 bases). The V and J ends lost 5 bases and 5 bases respectively, with 24 bases between them. This CDR3 has 17 residues. Germline V gives CDR1 SEHNR, CDR2 FQNEAQ (reference sequence). The CDR3 DNA sequence: TGTGCCAGCAGCACGACGGAAGAGTGGGGGGCAAAGTATGGCTACACCTTC. It is translated as CASSTTEEWGAKYGYTF.

This clonotype showed up many times. The chain couples TRBV5-6 to TRBJ1-1; perhaps TRBD1 as D (6 bases). This CDR3 region has 15 residues. Per germline, CDR1 SGHDT and CDR2 YYEEEE. V lost 1 base and J lost 6, with 16 bases in between. Written as DNA, the CDR3 is TGTGCCAGCAGCTTGAACTCGGGGGGCTGGCCTGAAGCTTTCTTT. Residues: CASSLNSGGWPEAFF.

At least ten counts were recorded for this clonotype. This sequence joins TRBV5-1 and TRBJ2-7, with 16 bases lining up with TRBD2. J lost 6 bases, V lost 3 bases, and 9 bases had no gene match. Germline lookup yields CDR1 SGHRS and CDR2 YFSETQ. CDR3 length: 17 amino acids. CDR3 residues: CASSYGTSGGAPSEQYF. CDR3 DNA: TGCGCCAGCAGCTACGGGACTAGCGGGGGGGCCCCCAGCGAGCAGTACTTC.

The table lists this clonotype with many counts. The gene calls are TRBV27 and TRBJ1-1; D is ambiguous. Between the trimmed V and J ends, which lost 6 bases and 1 base, there was a span of 12 bases. This CDR3 contains 14 residues. Germline CDR1 is MNHEY and CDR2 is SMNVEV (reference sequence). The CDR3 is CASSRRTPNTEAFF. CDR3 coding DNA: TGTGCCAGCAGCCGAAGGACCCCGAACACTGAAGCTTTCTTT.

In this sample, this clonotype is medium-sized (0.01 to 0.1%). The rearrangement links TRBV20-1 to TRBJ2-2; D is possibly TRBD1 (6 bases). V lost 6 bases and J lost 0, with 11 bases in between. Germline V gene sequence: CDR1 DFQATT, CDR2 SNEGSKA (reference sequence). This CDR3 has 14 residues. For the CDR3, the DNA is TGCAGTGCACAGGGTCTCGCGAACACCGGGGAGCTGTTTTTT. It encodes CSAQGLANTGELFF.

This clonotype was recorded many times. The chain combines TRBV20-1 with TRBJ1-2, with D possibly TRBD1 on 6 matching bases. V was trimmed by 6 bases and J by 4 bases, leaving 12 bases between them. The CDR3 totals 12 residues. Germline lookup yields CDR1 DFQATT and CDR2 SNEGSKA (reference sequence). CDR3 amino acids: CSAKQGVYGYTF. CDR3 in DNA: TGCAGTGCCAAACAGGGCGTCTATGGCTACACCTTC.

This clonotype was observed at least ten times. The J gene is TRBJ1-1, the V gene TRBV5-1; TRBD1 aligns across 9 bases. J gave up 4 bases and V 1 base, and 5 bases lay outside the gene matches. Germline CDR1 SGHRS, CDR2 YFSETQ. This CDR3 has 15 amino acids. CDR3 DNA: TGCGCCAGCAGCTTGCGGGACAGGGTTATCACTGAAGCTTTCTTT. Its protein product is CASSLRDRVITEAFF. Variable domain in full (rest from reference TRBV5-1 and TRBJ1-1): KAGVTQTPRYLIKTRGQQVTLSCSPISGHRSVSWYQQTPGQGLQFLFEYFSETQRNKGNFPGRFSGRQFSNSRSEMNVSTLELGDSALYLCASSLRDRVITEAFFGQGTRLTVV.

This clonotype was observed many times. The genes are TRBV20-1 and TRBJ2-7; 10 bases are a match to TRBD2. The V and J ends lost 0 bases and 0 bases, in that order; junction bases with no gene match: 11. The CDR3 length is 18 residues. Looked up from germline, CDR1 is DFQATT and CDR2 is SNEGSKA (reference sequence). The CDR3 region is CSARDILRLAGDSYEQYF. The CDR3 region has the DNA TGCAGTGCTAGAGATATACTTCGGCTAGCGGGGGACTCCTACGAGCAGTACTTC.

This clonotype is medium-sized (0.01 to 0.1%) within its sample. The chain has TRBV5-1 and TRBJ2-1; D is uncertain. The germline V gene encodes CDR1 SGHRS and CDR2 YFSETQ. Trimming left V 0 bases short and J 1 base short, with 5 bases between. The CDR3 is 14 residues long. CDR3 protein: CASSLVLSYNEQFF. CDR3 bases: TGCGCCAGCAGCTTGGTTCTTTCCTACAATGAGCAGTTCTTC.

This clonotype was seen at least ten times. V usage is TRBV30 and J usage is TRBJ2-2, with a possible D match to TRBD1 (5 bases). Per the germline V gene, CDR1 is GTSNPN and CDR2 is SVGIG (reference sequence). V shed 6 bases and J shed 7 bases, with 9 bases lying between them. The CDR3 is 11 amino acids. The chain's CDR3 is CACRGLGELFF. The CDR3 DNA follows: TGTGCCTGTAGGGGCCTCGGGGAGCTGTTTTTT.

This clonotype was counted at least ten times. V gene TRBV30 combines with J gene TRBJ2-5; unclear D gene. V lost 2 bases and J 0 bases, leaving 16 bases between the germline ends. The CDR3 runs to 16 residues. CDR1 is GTSNPN and CDR2 is SVGIG in the germline V gene (reference sequence). The CDR3 sequence: CAWSLVMSGYQETQYF. The CDR3 DNA reads as TGTGCCTGGAGTTTGGTTATGTCAGGCTACCAAGAGACCCAGTACTTC.

This clonotype was counted many times. The chain employs TRBV7-9 and TRBJ2-7; tentatively, D is TRBD1 or TRBD2 (5 bases each). The CDR3 consists of 16 residues. The V end was cut by 5 bases, the J end by 0 bases, with 17 bases between. Germline CDR1 SEHNR, CDR2 FQNEAQ (reference sequence). The CDR3 protein is CASSRGSGRSSYEQYF. The CDR3, as DNA: TGTGCCAGCAGCCGCGGTTCGGGACGGAGCTCCTACGAGCAGTACTTC. The full variable domain, its missing parts supplied by reference TRBV7-9 and TRBJ2-7, is DTGVSQNPRHKITKRGQNVTFRCDPISEHNRLYWYRQTLGQGPEFLTYFQNEAQLEKSRLLSDRFSAERPKGSFSTLEIQRTEQGDSAMYLCASSRGSGRSSYEQYFGPGTRLTVT.

Only a few counts were recorded for this clonotype. This chain's CDR3 is CASSGHLNSPLHF. Written as DNA, the CDR3 is TGTGCCAGCAGCGGACACCTAAATTCACCCCTCCACTTT. The chain has TRBV7-6 and TRBJ1-6; a weak D match, TRBD1 (5 bases). This CDR3 comprises 13 residues. Germline V lookup: CDR1 SGHVS, CDR2 FNYEAQ. V was pared by 5 bases and J by 7 bases, with 9 bases between.

This clonotype was counted ten times or more. The V gene is TRBV5-8, the J gene TRBJ2-1, with D perhaps matching TRBD2 (7 bases). Germline V gene lookup returns CDR1 SGHTS and CDR2 YDEGEE. Trimming pared 1 base from V and 8 bases from J, leaving 19 bases between. CDR3 size: 16 residues. The CDR3 DNA reads TGTGCCAGCAGCTTGCAAAGGGGGAGGGTATACGATGAGCAGTTCTTC. Protein: CASSLQRGRVYDEQFF.

There are many counts of this clonotype. The chain recombines TRBV7-9 with TRBJ1-1, with a weak D call TRBD1 (6 bases). There are 14 residues in the CDR3. From germline, CDR1 is SEHNR and CDR2 FQNEAQ (reference sequence). With 2 bases removed from V and 5 bases from J, the gap between germline ends came to 12 bases. The CDR3 sequence is CASSLRRGGTEAFF. The CDR3 nucleotides read TGTGCCAGCAGCTTAAGGAGGGGGGGAACTGAAGCTTTCTTT.

Ten or more counts support this clonotype. V usage is TRBV6-6 and J usage is TRBJ2-3; 14 nucleotides match TRBD2. Trimming at V came to 6 bases and at J to 0 bases, leaving 5 bases not matched to a gene. The length of the CDR3 is 17 residues. Germline lookup yields CDR1 MNHNY and CDR2 SVGAGI (reference sequence). The CDR3 bases are TGTGCCAGCAGGCGACTAGCGGGGGGGATAAGCACAGATACGCAGTATTTT. It translates to CASRRLAGGISTDTQYF.

In this sample, this clonotype turned up many times. The chain employs TRBV7-6 and TRBJ2-1; 7 bases line up with TRBD2. The V gene's germline CDR1 is SGHVS and CDR2 FNYEAQ. CDR3 length equals 17 residues. The V and J ends lost 2 bases and 0 bases, in that order; junction bases with no gene match: 7. CDR3 nucleotide sequence: TGTGCCAGCAGCTTAAGGACTGGGGGGGGCTCCTACAATGAGCAGTTCTTC. Translation gives CASSLRTGGGSYNEQFF.

The chain's CDR3 is CSAKFGGRGGPDTQYF. In DNA form, the CDR3 reads TGCAGTGCTAAGTTTGGGGGCCGGGGGGGACCGGATACGCAGTATTTT. The V gene is TRBV20-1, the J gene TRBJ2-3; 8 nucleotides line up with TRBD2. Trimming cost V 4 bases and J 6 bases; bases outside gene matches: 15. The germline CDR1 and CDR2 sequences are DFQATT and SNEGSKA (reference sequence). The CDR3 consists of 16 residues.

This clonotype occurred many times. V and J are TRBV30 and TRBJ2-1; D remains ambiguous. The CDR3 runs 13 residues. Trimming shortened V by 4 bases and J by 5 bases, and 12 bases separated the two germline ends. CDR1 and CDR2 (germline): GTSNPN, SVGIG (reference sequence). CDR3 loop: CAWTRKSHNEQFF. CDR3 sequence (DNA): TGTGCCTGGACCAGGAAGTCGCACAATGAGCAGTTCTTC.

This clonotype occurred many times. The chain combines TRBV6-1 with TRBJ2-3, with TRBD2 matching over 8 bases. V shed 8 bases and J 0 bases; nucleotides not matched to a gene: 1. The CDR3 extends over 13 amino acids. Germline CDR1 and CDR2: MNHNS and SASEGT. DNA for the CDR3: TGTGCCAGCGGACTAGCTAGCACAGATACGCAGTATTTT. The encoded protein is CASGLASTDTQYF.